This T cell receptor (beta chain) originates from a study of OX40 agonist ivuxolimab in advanced cancers. Germline V gives CDR1 SQVTM, CDR2 ANQGSEA. The CDR3 is made up of 12 amino acids. Trimming took 7 bases from V and 2 from J; bases not matched to a gene: 4. Clones were read by immunoSEQ multiplex PCR, and TCRdb kept only the in-frame ones, dropping some. Of fewer than 100,000 clones detected, approximately 91% appear once; the ten largest clones hold 0.33%. Sample: CD4+ or CD8+ T cells sorted from blood, taken in a trial of the OX40 agonist ivuxolimab. The clonotype comes from an adult with an advanced solid tumor such as melanoma, head and neck, liver or kidney cancer. The chain uses TRBV29-1 and TRBJ1-1; TRBD1 matches 7 bases. CDR3 DNA: TGCAGCGCGGGACAGACAAACACTGAAGCTTTCTTT. The encoded protein is CSAGQTNTEAFF.